This TCR beta chain was documented in a study of cytomegalovirus exposure and HLA in healthy donors. This CDR3 spans 12 amino acids. CDR1 is ENHRY and CDR2 is SYGVKD in the germline V gene. The ends were cut back, 4 bases at V and 1 base at J, with 3 bases in the middle. The PCR was carried out with 60 Vbeta primers and 13 Jbeta primers. In the authors' workflow: Later, an analysis found about 80 million unique TCR beta chains, and about 10 million of these were shared. Profiling relied on immunoSEQ multiplex PCR, and the TCRdb table lists in-frame clones only, not all of them. The V and J calls and clone size were taken over from that table, and D and trimming were inferred from the DNA. The sample yields over 200,000 clones, around 80% seen once. Regarding the study as a whole: Cytomegalovirus association was assigned to about 150 TCR beta chains. Later work found that TCR association rates differed between HLA loci; DRB1 had the most and HLA-C the fewest. Most TCR sequences proved rare, with some public TCRs found in many donors.

This clone was counted a few times. What it binds is unknown. The source is an older woman in good health and CMV-seropositive. Sequenced material: PBMCs. The chain uses TRBV10-3 and TRBJ2-3, with D unresolved. The CDR3: CAISGGTDTQYF. CDR3 DNA sequence: TGTGCCATCAGTGGAGGCACAGATACGCAGTATTTT.